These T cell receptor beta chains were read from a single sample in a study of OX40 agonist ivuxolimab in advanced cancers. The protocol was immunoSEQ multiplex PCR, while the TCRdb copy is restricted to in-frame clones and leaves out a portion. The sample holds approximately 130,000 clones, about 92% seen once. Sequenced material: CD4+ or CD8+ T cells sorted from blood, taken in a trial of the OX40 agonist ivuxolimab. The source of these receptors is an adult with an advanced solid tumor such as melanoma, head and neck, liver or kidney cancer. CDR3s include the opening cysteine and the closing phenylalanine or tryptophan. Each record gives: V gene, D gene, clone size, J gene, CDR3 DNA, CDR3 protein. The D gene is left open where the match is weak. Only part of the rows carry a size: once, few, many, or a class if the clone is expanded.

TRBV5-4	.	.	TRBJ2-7	TGTGCCAGCAGCTTGGTTTCTCAGGGTAGCGACGAGCAGTACTTC	CASSLVSQGSDEQYF
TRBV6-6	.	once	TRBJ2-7	TGTGCCAGCAGTGTCCCGGGTGAGCAGTACTTC	CASSVPGEQYF
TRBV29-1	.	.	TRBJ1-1	TGCAGCGTTGAAGGTCCCCTGGGTTTAAACACTGAAGCTTTCTTT	CSVEGPLGLNTEAFF
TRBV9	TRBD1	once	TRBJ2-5	TGTGCCAGCAGCGTAGCCCCTTCCCTCGGGACAGGGGGGGAGACCCAGTACTTC	CASSVAPSLGTGGETQYF
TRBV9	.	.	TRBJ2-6	TGTGCCAGCAGACCATCTGGGGCCAACGTCCTGACTTTC	CASRPSGANVLTF
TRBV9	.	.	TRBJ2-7	TGTGCCAGCAGCGGCCCTAGCGAAGGCCCCTACGAGCAGTACTTC	CASSGPSEGPYEQYF
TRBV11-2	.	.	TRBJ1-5	TGTGCCAGCAGCTTAGGGGGACTCCGCAATCAGCCCCAGCATTTT	CASSLGGLRNQPQHF
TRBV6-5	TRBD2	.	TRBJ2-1	TGTGCCAGCAGTTTCCACGGTAGCGGGACTCACAATGAGCAGTTCTTC	CASSFHGSGTHNEQFF
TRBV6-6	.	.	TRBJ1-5	TGTGCCAGCAGCCCCCTAAATAGCAATCAGCCCCAGCATTTT	CASSPLNSNQPQHF
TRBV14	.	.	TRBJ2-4	TGTGCCAGCAGCCAAGGTCAAAACATTCAGTACTTC	CASSQGQNIQYF
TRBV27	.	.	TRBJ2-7	TGTGCCAGCACTCGCTTAGCGGTCTTGAGGAACGAGCAGTACTTC	CASTRLAVLRNEQYF
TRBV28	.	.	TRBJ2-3	TGTGCCAGCAGTTCCCCAGGGGAAAAGGATACGCAGTATTTT	CASSSPGEKDTQYF
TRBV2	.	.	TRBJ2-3	TGTGCCAGCAGAAAGTGGGACGGACCCACAGATACGCAGTATTTT	CASRKWDGPTDTQYF
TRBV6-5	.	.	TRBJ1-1	TGTGCCAGCAGTTACTCAGACGGGGCTGGCACTGAAGCTTTCTTT	CASSYSDGAGTEAFF
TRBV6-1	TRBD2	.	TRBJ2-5	TGTGCCAGCAGTGAAAGTAGCGGGCGGCAAGAGACCCAGTACTTC	CASSESSGRQETQYF
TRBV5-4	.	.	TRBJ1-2	TGTGCCAGCAGCTTGCGGGGGCGCGTTTATGGCTACACCTTC	CASSLRGRVYGYTF
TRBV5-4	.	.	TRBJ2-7	TGTGCCAGCAGCTTGCTCCCCGGGACGGTTACCTACGAGCAGTACTTC	CASSLLPGTVTYEQYF
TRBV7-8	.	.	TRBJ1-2	TGTGCCAGCAGCGCCCGACCGAGTAACTATGGCTACACCTTC	CASSARPSNYGYTF
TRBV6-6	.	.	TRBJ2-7	TGTGCCAGCCAAACTCGCCCCGCCGCCGGATACGAGCAGTACTTC	CASQTRPAAGYEQYF
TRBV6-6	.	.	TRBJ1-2	TGTGCCAGCAGTTCCACACGGACAGTGAATGGCTACACCTTC	CASSSTRTVNGYTF
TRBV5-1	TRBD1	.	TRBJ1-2	TGCGCCAGCAGCTTGGGGGGGACAGATTATGGCTACACCTTC	CASSLGGTDYGYTF
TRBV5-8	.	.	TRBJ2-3	TGTGCCAGCAGCTTGGGTGATACGCAGTATTTT	CASSLGDTQYF
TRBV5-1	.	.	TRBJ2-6	TGCGCCAGCAGCCGATCTAGCCCCATCTCTGGGGCCAACGTCCTGACTTTC	CASSRSSPISGANVLTF
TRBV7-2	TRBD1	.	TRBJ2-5	TGTGCCAGCAGCCGACAGGGGGCGGGAGAGACCCAGTACTTC	CASSRQGAGETQYF
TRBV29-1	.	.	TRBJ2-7	TGCAGCGTTGAGGGGGAACAATACGAGCAGTACTTC	CSVEGEQYEQYF
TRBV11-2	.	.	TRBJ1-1	TGTGCCAGCAGCTTATTGGGAGATACAGGGTACGAAGCTTTCTTT	CASSLLGDTGYEAFF
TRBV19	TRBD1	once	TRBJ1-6	TGTGCCAGTAGCGTACAGGGGAATTCACCCCTCCACTTT	CASSVQGNSPLHF
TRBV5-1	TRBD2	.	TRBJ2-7	TGCGCCAGCAGCCCAATAGCGGGGGCCTACGAGCAGTACTTC	CASSPIAGAYEQYF
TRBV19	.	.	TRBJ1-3	TGTGCCAGCAGTCCCCCTCGGGGATCCTCTGGAAACACCATATATTTT	CASSPPRGSSGNTIYF
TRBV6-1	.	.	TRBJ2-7	TGTGCCAGCAGCCTCCCCTTGGGGGAGTCCCACGAGCAGTACTTC	CASSLPLGESHEQYF
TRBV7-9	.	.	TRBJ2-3	TGTGCCAGCAGCTTACTCTCTGGTCTCAGCACAGATACGCAGTATTTT	CASSLLSGLSTDTQYF
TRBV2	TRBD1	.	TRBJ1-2	TGTGCCAGCATTTCGGACAGGGCTCACGGTGGCTACACCTTC	CASISDRAHGGYTF
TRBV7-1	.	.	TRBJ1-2	TGTGCCAGCAGCTGTTACGTTCACGAGGAGACCTATGGCTACACCTTC	CASSCYVHEETYGYTF
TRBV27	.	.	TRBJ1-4	TGTGCCAGCAGCTCCATAGGACGGACGGATTATAATGAAAAACTGTTTTTT	CASSSIGRTDYNEKLFF
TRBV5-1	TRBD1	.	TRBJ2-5	TGCGCCAGCAGCCAAGGGACAGGGGTCGAGACCCAGTACTTC	CASSQGTGVETQYF
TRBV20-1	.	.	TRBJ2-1	TGCAGGGGGGAAGGGGACGAACAGTTCTTC	CRGEGDEQFF
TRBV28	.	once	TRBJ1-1	TGTGCCAGCAGTGGGGACGGACTCACTGAAGCTTTCTTT	CASSGDGLTEAFF
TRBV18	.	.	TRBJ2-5	TGTGCCAGCTCACCCGGGGTGGAGGAGACCCAGTACTTC	CASSPGVEETQYF
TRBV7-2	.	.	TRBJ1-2	TGTGCCAGCAGCTTAGCGGGCGGAGCTGCCAACTATGGCTACACCTTC	CASSLAGGAANYGYTF
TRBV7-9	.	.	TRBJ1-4	TGTGCCAGCAGCTTAGGCAGGGTCGGCGGTGAAAAACTGTTTTTT	CASSLGRVGGEKLFF
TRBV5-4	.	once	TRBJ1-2	TGTGCCAGCACCCCCGGGGGTTGGTATGGCTACACCTTC	CASTPGGWYGYTF
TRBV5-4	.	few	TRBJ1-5	TGTGCCAGCAGCTTGGACCCTATAAACAATCAGCCCCAGCATTTT	CASSLDPINNQPQHF
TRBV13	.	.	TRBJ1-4	TGTGCCAGCAGCCGGATACGGGACGAAAAACTGTTTTTT	CASSRIRDEKLFF
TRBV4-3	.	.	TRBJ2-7	TGCGCCAGCAGCCAGGGCAACAGTCCCTCCTACGAGCAGTACTTC	CASSQGNSPSYEQYF
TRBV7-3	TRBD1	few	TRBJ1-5	TGTGCCAGCAGCTCCGACAGGGACCAGCCCCAGCATTTT	CASSSDRDQPQHF
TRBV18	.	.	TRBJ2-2	TGTGCCAGCTCACCACCGACAGCAGACACCGGGGAGCTGTTTTTT	CASSPPTADTGELFF
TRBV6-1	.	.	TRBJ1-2	TGTGCCAGCAGGGCGGAGGGTGGGGGCTACACCTTC	CASRAEGGGYTF
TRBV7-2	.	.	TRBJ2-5	TGTGCCAGCAGCTTAATGTTACAAGAGACCCAGTACTTC	CASSLMLQETQYF
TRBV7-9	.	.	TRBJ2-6	TGTGCCAGCAGCTTATCGTGGGATATCCTCTCTGGGGCCAACGTCCTGACTTTC	CASSLSWDILSGANVLTF